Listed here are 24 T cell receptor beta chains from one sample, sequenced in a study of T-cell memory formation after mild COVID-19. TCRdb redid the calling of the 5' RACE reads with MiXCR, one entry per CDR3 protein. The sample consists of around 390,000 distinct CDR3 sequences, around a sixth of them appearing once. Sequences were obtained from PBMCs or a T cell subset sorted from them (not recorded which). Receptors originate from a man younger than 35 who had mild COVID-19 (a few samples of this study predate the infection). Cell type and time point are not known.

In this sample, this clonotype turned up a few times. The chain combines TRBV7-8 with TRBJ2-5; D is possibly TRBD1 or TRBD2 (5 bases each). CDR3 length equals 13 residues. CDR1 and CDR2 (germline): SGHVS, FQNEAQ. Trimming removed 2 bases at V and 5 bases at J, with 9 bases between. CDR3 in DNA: TGTGCCAGCAGCTTATGGGGGTACGAGACCCAGTACTTC. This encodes CASSLWGYETQYF.

CDR3 residues: CASSALTGEDEKLFF. The CDR3 DNA reads as TGCGCCAGCAGCGCACTGACAGGGGAGGATGAAAAACTGTTTTTT. The chain employs TRBV5-1 and TRBJ1-4; TRBD1 matches at 8 bases. Germline CDR1 SGHRS, CDR2 YFSETQ. The CDR3 is made up of 15 amino acids. Trimming removed 4 bases from V and 6 bases from J; junction bases left unmatched: 8.

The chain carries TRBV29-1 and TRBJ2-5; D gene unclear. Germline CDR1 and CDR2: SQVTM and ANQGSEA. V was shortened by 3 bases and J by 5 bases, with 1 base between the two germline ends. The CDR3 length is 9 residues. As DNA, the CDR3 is TGCAGCGTTGAGGAGACCCAGTACTTC. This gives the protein CSVEETQYF.

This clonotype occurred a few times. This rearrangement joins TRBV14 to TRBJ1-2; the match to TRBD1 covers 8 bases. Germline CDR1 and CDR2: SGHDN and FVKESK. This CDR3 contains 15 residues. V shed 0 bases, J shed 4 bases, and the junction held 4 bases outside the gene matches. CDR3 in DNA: TGTGCCAGCAGCCAAGAGACAGGGGTTATCTATGGCTACACCTTC. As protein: CASSQETGVIYGYTF.

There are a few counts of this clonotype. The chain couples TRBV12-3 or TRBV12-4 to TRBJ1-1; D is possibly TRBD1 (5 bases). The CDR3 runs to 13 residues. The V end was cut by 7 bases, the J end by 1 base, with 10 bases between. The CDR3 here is CASNLDRNTEAFF. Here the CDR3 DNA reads TGTGCCAGCAACCTTGACAGGAACACTGAAGCTTTCTTT.

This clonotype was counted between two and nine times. The CDR3 DNA follows: TGTGCCAGCAGTGCGGACAGGGGAGGAAGTCAGCCCCAGCATTTT. It specifies CASSADRGGSQPQHF. This chain uses TRBV2 with TRBJ1-5; TRBD1 matches at 9 bases. J gave up 6 bases and V 4 bases, and 7 bases lay outside the gene matches. The CDR3 is 15 residues long. The germline gives CDR1 SNHLY, CDR2 FYNNEI.

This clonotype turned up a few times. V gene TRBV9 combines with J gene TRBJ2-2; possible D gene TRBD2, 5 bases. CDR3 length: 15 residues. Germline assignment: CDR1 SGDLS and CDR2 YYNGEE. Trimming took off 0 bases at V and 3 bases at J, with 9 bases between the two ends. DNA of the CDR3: TGTGCCAGCAGCGTAGGCGGGTACGACACCGGGGAGCTGTTTTTT. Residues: CASSVGGYDTGELFF.

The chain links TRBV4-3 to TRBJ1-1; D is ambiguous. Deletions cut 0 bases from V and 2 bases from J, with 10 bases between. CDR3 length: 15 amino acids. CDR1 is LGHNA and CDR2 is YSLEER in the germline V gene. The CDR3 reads CASSQEVASNTEAFF. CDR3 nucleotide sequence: TGCGCCAGCAGCCAAGAGGTGGCATCTAACACTGAAGCTTTCTTT.

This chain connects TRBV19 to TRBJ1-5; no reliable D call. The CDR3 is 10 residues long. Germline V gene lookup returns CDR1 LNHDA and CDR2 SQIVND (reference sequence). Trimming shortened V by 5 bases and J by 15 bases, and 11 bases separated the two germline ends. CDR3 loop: CASSREPPHF. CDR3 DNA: TGTGCCAGTAGTCGCGAGCCGCCGCATTTT.

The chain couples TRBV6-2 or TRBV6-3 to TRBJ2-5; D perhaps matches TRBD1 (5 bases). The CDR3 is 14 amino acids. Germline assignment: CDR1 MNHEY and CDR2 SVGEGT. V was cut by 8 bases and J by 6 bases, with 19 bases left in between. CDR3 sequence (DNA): TGTGCCAGCGCCCAGGGCAAGGGAAGAAAGACCCAGTACTTC. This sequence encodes CASAQGKGRKTQYF.

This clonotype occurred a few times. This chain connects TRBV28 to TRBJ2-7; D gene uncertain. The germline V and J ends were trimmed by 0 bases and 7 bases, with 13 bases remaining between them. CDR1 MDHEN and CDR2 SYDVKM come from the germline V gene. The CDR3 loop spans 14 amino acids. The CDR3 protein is CASSLWGLYGEQYV. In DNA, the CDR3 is TGTGCCAGCAGTTTATGGGGGTTGTATGGGGAGCAGTACGTC.

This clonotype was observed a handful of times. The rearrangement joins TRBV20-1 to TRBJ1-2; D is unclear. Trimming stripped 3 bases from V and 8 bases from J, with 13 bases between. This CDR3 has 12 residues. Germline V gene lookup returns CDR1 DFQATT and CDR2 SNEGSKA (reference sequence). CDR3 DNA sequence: TGCAGTGCTAGTCTGAGTTTCAACGGCTACACCTTC. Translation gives CSASLSFNGYTF.

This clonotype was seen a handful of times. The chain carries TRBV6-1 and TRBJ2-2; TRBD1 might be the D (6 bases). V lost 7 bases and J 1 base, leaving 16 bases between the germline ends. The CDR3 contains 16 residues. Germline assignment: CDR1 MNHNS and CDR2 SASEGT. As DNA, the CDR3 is TGTGCCAGCACCTTTGCCCCGGGACAGAACACCGGGGAGCTGTTTTTT. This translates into CASTFAPGQNTGELFF.

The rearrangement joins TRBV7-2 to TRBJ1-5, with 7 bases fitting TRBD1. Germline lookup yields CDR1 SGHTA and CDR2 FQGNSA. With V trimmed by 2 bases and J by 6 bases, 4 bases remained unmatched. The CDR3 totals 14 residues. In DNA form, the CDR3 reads TGTGCCAGCAGCTTACAGGGGGTTGGTCAGCCCCAGCATTTT. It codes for CASSLQGVGQPQHF.

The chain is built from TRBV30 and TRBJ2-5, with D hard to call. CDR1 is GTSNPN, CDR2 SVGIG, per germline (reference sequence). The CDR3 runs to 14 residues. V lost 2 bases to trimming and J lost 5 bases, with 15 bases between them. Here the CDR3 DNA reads TGTGCCTGGAGTAAGCAGTACGTGGGTGAGACCCAGTACTTC. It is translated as CAWSKQYVGETQYF.

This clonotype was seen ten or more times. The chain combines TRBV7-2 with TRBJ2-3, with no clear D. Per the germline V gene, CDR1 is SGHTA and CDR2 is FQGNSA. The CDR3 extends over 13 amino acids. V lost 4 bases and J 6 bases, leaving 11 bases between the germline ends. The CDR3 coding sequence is TGTGCCAGCAGCTCGAGCCCCGCGGATACGCAGTATTTT. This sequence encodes CASSSSPADTQYF.

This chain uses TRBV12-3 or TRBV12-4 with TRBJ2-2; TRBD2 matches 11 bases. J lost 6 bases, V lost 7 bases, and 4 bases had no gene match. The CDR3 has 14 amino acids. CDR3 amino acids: CASNVAGGPGELFF. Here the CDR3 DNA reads TGTGCCAGCAACGTAGCGGGGGGGCCCGGGGAGCTGTTTTTT.

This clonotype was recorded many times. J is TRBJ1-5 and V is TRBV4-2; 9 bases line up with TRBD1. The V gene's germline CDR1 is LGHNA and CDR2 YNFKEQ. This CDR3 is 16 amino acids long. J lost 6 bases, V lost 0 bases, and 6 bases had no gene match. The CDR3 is CASSQDPQGASQPQHF. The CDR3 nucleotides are TGTGCCAGCAGCCAAGATCCACAGGGGGCGAGTCAGCCCCAGCATTTT.

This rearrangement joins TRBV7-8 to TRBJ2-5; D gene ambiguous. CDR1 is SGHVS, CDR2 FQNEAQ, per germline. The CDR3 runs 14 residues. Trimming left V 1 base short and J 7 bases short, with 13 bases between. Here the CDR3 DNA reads TGTGCCAGCAGCTTAGAGTCCACAGTAGGGACCCAGTACTTC. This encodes CASSLESTVGTQYF.

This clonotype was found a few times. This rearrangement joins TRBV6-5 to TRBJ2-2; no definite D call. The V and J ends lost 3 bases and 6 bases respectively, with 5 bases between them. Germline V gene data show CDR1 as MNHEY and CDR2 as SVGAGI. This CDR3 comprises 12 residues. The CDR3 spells CASSYPAGELFF. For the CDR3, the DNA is TGTGCCAGCAGTTATCCGGCCGGGGAGCTGTTTTTT.

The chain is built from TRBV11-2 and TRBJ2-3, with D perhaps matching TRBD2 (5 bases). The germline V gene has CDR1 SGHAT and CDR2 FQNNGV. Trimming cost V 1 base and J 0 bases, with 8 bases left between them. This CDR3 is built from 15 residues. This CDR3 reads CASSLGTRSTDTQYF. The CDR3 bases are TGTGCCAGCAGCTTAGGGACTCGAAGCACAGATACGCAGTATTTT. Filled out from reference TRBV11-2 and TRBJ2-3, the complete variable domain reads EAGVAQSPRYKIIEKRQSVAFWCNPISGHATLYWYQQILGQGPKLLIQFQNNGVVDDSQLPKDRFSAERLKGVDSTLKIQPAKLEDSAVYLCASSLGTRSTDTQYFGPGTRLTVL.

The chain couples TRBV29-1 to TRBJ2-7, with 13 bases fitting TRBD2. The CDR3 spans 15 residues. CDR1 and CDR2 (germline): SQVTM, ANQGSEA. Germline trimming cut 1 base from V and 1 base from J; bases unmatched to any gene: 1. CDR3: CSVEGLAGGSYEQYF. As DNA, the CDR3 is TGCAGCGTTGAAGGACTAGCGGGGGGATCCTACGAGCAGTACTTC.

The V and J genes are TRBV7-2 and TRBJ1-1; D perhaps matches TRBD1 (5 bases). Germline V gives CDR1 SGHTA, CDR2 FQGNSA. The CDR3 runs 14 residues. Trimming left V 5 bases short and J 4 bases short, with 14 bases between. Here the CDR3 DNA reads TGTGCCAGCAGCCCCTCAGGGTTTGGCACTGAAGCTTTCTTT. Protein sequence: CASSPSGFGTEAFF.

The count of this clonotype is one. The CDR3 DNA is TGTGCCAGCAGCTCAGAGGTAGAACCTGAAGCTTTCTTT. It is translated as CASSSEVEPEAFF. This chain joins TRBV7-6 and TRBJ1-1; D gene unclear. Trimming removed 4 bases from V and 6 bases from J, with 12 bases in between. The CDR3 covers 13 residues. Per germline, CDR1 SGHVS and CDR2 FNYEAQ.